One sample yielded the 17 T cell receptor beta chains listed below, sequenced in a study of blood T cell repertoires in COVID-19. Clones were read by immunoSEQ multiplex PCR, and TCRdb kept only the in-frame ones, dropping some. The sample contains under 300,000 clones, roughly four fifths of which appear only once. The material sequenced was peripheral blood. These receptors were collected from a woman between 18 and 30 years old with acute or convalescent COVID-19.

This chain joins TRBV7-9 and TRBJ2-7; D is ambiguous. Germline lookup yields CDR1 SEHNR and CDR2 FQNEAQ (reference sequence). Trimming stripped 1 base from V and 4 bases from J, with 8 bases between. The CDR3 sequence is 13 residues long. The CDR3 nucleotides read TGTGCCAGCAGCTTAGGGCGGCAATACGAGCAGTACTTC. It codes for CASSLGRQYEQYF.

The genes are TRBV2 and TRBJ1-4, with D perhaps TRBD1 (6 bases). V was pared by 6 bases and J by 4 bases, with 12 bases between. Germline loops: CDR1 SNHLY, CDR2 FYNNEI. The CDR3 covers 14 residues. CDR3 protein: CASSQDSYNEKLFF. CDR3 nucleotide sequence: TGTGCCAGCAGCCAGGACAGTTATAATGAAAAACTGTTTTTT.

About this clone itself: At one end the junction does not follow the germline gene, possibly because of a read error. The rearrangement joins TRBV27 to TRBJ1-6, with 7 bases fitting TRBD1. Germline V gene sequence: CDR1 MNHEY, CDR2 SMNVEV (reference sequence). The CDR3 extends over 13 amino acids. CDR3 sequence (DNA): TGTGCCAGCAGTTCCCGGCTAGGGACAGCTCAATCCTTT. It translates to CASSSRLGTAQSF.

This chain's CDR3 is CASSQAGIGGAYEQYF. CDR3 in DNA: TGTGCCAGCAGCCAGGCCGGGATCGGCGGCGCCTACGAGCAGTACTTC. The chain carries TRBV3-1 (or the pseudogene TRBV3-2) and TRBJ2-7; D possibly corresponds to TRBD2 (5 bases). Germline V gives CDR1 LGHDT, CDR2 YNNKEL (reference sequence). Trimming took off 3 bases at V and 2 bases at J, with 17 bases between the two ends. This CDR3 has 16 residues.

This clone was counted once. V gene TRBV5-1 combines with J gene TRBJ2-7; weak D call: TRBD1 (6 bases). Per the germline V gene, CDR1 is SGHRS and CDR2 is YFSETQ. The V gene lost 3 bases and the J gene lost 3 bases, with 19 bases spanning the gap. The length of the CDR3 is 16 residues. In DNA, the CDR3 is TGCGCCAGCAGCTCGTCATACGGACAGCTAGTCTACGAGCAGTACTTC. Amino acids: CASSSSYGQLVYEQYF.

The rearrangement uses TRBV10-3 and TRBJ2-7; TRBD2 might be the D (5 bases). Trimming stripped 1 base from V and 6 bases from J, with 7 bases between. Looked up from germline, CDR1 is ENHRY and CDR2 is SYGVKD. The CDR3 spans 12 residues. The CDR3 protein is CAISELGSEQYF. Written as DNA, the CDR3 is TGTGCCATCAGTGAGTTGGGGAGCGAGCAGTACTTC.

The chain carries TRBV27 and TRBJ2-7, with D perhaps matching TRBD2 (6 bases). CDR1 MNHEY and CDR2 SMNVEV come from the germline V gene (reference sequence). The CDR3 consists of 15 residues. V was clipped by 2 bases and J by 3 bases, with 14 bases between them. This CDR3 is CASSLEAGMGYEQYF. The CDR3 coding sequence is TGTGCCAGCAGTTTAGAGGCGGGGATGGGCTACGAGCAGTACTTC.

This chain uses TRBV28 with TRBJ2-1; weak D call: TRBD2 (5 bases). The germline gives CDR1 MDHEN, CDR2 SYDVKM. The CDR3 spans 13 residues. Trimming removed 3 bases from V and 10 bases from J, with 13 bases in between. The CDR3 DNA reads as TGTGCCAGCAGTTTCTTTCGGGGTTGGGAGCAGTTCTTC. Encoded protein: CASSFFRGWEQFF.

The chain is built from TRBV11-2 and TRBJ2-1, with D possibly being TRBD1 (7 bases). This CDR3 region has 16 residues. Trimming pared 5 bases from V and 4 bases from J, leaving 18 bases between. CDR1 and CDR2 from the germline V gene are SGHAT and FQNNGV. The CDR3 reads CASSVRGTVEYNEQFF. Written as DNA, the CDR3 is TGTGCCAGCAGCGTCCGGGGGACAGTAGAATACAATGAGCAGTTCTTC.

This chain uses TRBV5-1 with TRBJ1-6, with a possible D match to TRBD1 (5 bases). This CDR3 is 15 amino acids long. The V and J ends lost 3 bases and 9 bases respectively, with 16 bases between them. CDR1 and CDR2 from the germline V gene are SGHRS and YFSETQ. The CDR3 nucleotides are TGCGCCAGCAGCTCTGGTGACAGAATCGGTTCACCCCTCCACTTT. Its protein product is CASSSGDRIGSPLHF.

The chain uses TRBV7-8 and TRBJ1-5; D not certain. Trimming left V 0 bases short and J 0 bases short, with 6 bases between. CDR1 is SGHVS, CDR2 FQNEAQ, per germline. This CDR3 is 15 amino acids long. CDR3 in DNA: TGTGCCAGCAGCTTAGCCAGAAATAGCAATCAGCCCCAGCATTTT. Translated: CASSLARNSNQPQHF.

The chain carries TRBV7-2 and TRBJ2-1; 7 nucleotides line up with TRBD2. The CDR3 totals 16 residues. The junction had 7 bases not matched to a gene; V was cut back by 1 base and J by 4 bases. Germline CDR1 is SGHTA and CDR2 is FQGNSA. CDR3 nucleotide sequence: TGTGCCAGCAGCTTAGAGTTGCGGGAGTTGTACAATGAGCAGTTCTTC. It codes for CASSLELRELYNEQFF.

The rearrangement links TRBV3-1 (or the pseudogene TRBV3-2) to TRBJ2-2, with 9 bases matching TRBD1. CDR1 is LGHDT, CDR2 YNNKEL, per germline (reference sequence). V lost 4 bases to trimming and J lost 5 bases; unmatched junction nucleotides: 8. The CDR3 has 16 residues. The CDR3 spells CASSPTGGIRTGELFF. CDR3 DNA sequence: TGTGCCAGCAGCCCTACAGGGGGCATCAGGACCGGGGAGCTGTTTTTT.

This chain links TRBV12-5 with TRBJ2-5, with 8 bases matching TRBD2. With 1 base clipped from V and 4 bases from J, the junction kept 5 bases outside the gene matches. Germline assignment: CDR1 LGHNT and CDR2 FRNRAP. This CDR3 is built from 15 residues. DNA of the CDR3: TGTGCTAGTGGTTTGGCAGGGACTAGAGGAGAGACCCAGTACTTC. Translated: CASGLAGTRGETQYF.

V is TRBV5-1 and J is TRBJ2-7, with D tentatively TRBD2 (6 bases). The V and J ends lost 0 bases and 2 bases respectively, with 12 bases between them. The CDR3 is 15 amino acids. The germline CDR1 and CDR2 sequences are SGHRS and YFSETQ. CDR3 DNA sequence: TGCGCCAGCAGCTTGGGCGGGACTTTTCCCTACGAGCAGTACTTC. Protein: CASSLGGTFPYEQYF. The full variable domain, with the rest looked up from reference TRBV5-1 and TRBJ2-7, is KAGVTQTPRYLIKTRGQQVTLSCSPISGHRSVSWYQQTPGQGLQFLFEYFSETQRNKGNFPGRFSGRQFSNSRSEMNVSTLELGDSALYLCASSLGGTFPYEQYFGPGTRLTVT.

This clone occurred a few times. V usage is TRBV2 and J usage is TRBJ2-1; 15 bases align to TRBD2. In germline, CDR1 is SNHLY, CDR2 FYNNEI. The CDR3 runs 18 residues. With V trimmed by 6 bases and J by 7 bases, 13 bases remained unmatched. The CDR3 DNA reads TGTGCCAGCAGCGCATGGGGGACTAGCGGGAGGCCCACGAATGAGCAGTTCTTC. The encoded protein is CASSAWGTSGRPTNEQFF. Filled out from reference TRBV2 and TRBJ2-1, the complete variable domain reads EPEVTQTPSHQVTQMGQEVILRCVPISNHLYFYWYRQILGQKVEFLVSFYNNEISEKSEIFDDQFSVERPDGSNFTLKIRSTKLEDSAMYFCASSAWGTSGRPTNEQFFGPGTRLTVL.

The J gene is TRBJ1-1, the V gene TRBV28; maybe TRBD1 (6 bases). The CDR3 is made up of 16 amino acids. Trimming stripped 6 bases from V and 1 base from J, with 18 bases between. Germline CDR1 reads MDHEN; CDR2 reads SYDVKM. CDR3 sequence reads: CASSQFPSQGNTEAFF. The CDR3 DNA follows: TGTGCCAGCAGCCAATTTCCCTCACAGGGGAACACTGAAGCTTTCTTT.